This TCR beta chain was recorded in a study of T-cell memory formation after mild COVID-19. Whole-study context: In these data, TCR clusters were largely donor specific.

This clonotype counts as medium-sized. The antigen is not known. Per germline, CDR1 LGHNA and CDR2 YSLEER. With 2 bases removed from V and 1 base from J, the gap between germline ends came to 8 bases. The CDR3 is made up of 14 amino acids. Via MiXCR, TCRdb re-called the 5' RACE reads, giving one row per CDR3 protein. The table lists 210,000 or so distinct CDR3 sequences, about a sixth of them singletons. Study results and caveats: CD4/CD8 balance characterized clones contracting day 15 to 85, and CD4+ skew characterized later expanders.

This clonotype originated in an adult woman who had mild COVID-19 (a few samples of this study predate the infection). Cell type and time point are not known. The sample taken for sequencing was PBMCs or a T cell subset sorted from them (not recorded which). The chain carries TRBV4-3 and TRBJ1-1, with a tentative D call TRBD1 (6 bases). CDR3 in DNA: TGCGCCAGCAGCCAACCGGGACAGAACACTGAAGCTTTCTTT. The encoded protein is CASSQPGQNTEAFF.